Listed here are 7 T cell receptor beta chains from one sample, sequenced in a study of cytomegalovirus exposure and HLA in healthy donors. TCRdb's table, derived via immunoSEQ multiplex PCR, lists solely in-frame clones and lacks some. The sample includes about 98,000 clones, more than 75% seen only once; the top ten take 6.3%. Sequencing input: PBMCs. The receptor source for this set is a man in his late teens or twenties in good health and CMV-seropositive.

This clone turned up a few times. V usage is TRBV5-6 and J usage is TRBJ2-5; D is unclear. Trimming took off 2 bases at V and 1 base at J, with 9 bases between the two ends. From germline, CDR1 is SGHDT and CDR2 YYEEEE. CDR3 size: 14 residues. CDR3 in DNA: TGTGCCAGCAGCTTCGGTGACACCCAAGAGACCCAGTACTTC. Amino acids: CASSFGDTQETQYF.

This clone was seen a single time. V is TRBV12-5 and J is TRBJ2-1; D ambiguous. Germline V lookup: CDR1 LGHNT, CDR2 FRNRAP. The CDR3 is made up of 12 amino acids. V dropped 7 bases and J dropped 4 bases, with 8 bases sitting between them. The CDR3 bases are TGTGCTAGTGCCCTAGATTACAATGAGCAGTTCTTC. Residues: CASALDYNEQFF.

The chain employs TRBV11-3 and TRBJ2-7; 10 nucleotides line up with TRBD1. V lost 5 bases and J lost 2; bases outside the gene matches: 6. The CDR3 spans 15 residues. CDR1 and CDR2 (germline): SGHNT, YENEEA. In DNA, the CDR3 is TGTGCCAGCAGCCTACGGGACAGGGGTACCTACGAGCAGTACTTC. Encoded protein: CASSLRDRGTYEQYF.

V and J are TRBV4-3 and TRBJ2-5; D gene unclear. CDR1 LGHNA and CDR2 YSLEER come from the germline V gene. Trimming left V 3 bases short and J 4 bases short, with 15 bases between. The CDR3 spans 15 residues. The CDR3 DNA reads TGCGCCAGCAGCCATGGAGTGGGTATAGCAGAGACCCAGTACTTC. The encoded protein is CASSHGVGIAETQYF.

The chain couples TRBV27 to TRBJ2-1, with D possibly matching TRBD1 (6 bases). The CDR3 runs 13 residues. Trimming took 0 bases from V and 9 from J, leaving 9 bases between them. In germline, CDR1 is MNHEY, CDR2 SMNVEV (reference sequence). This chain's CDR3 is CASSLSRGGEQFF. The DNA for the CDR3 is TGTGCCAGCAGTTTATCCAGGGGCGGTGAGCAGTTCTTC.

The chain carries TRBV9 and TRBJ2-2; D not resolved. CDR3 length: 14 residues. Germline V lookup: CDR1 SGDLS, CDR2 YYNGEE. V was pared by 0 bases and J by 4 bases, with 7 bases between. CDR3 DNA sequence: TGTGCCAGCAGCGTAGCGGGTGGCACCGGGGAGCTGTTTTTT. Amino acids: CASSVAGGTGELFF. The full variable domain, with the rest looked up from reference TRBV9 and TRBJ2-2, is DSGVTQTPKHLITATGQRVTLRCSPRSGDLSVYWYQQSLDQGLQFLIQYYNGEERAKGNILERFSAQQFPDLHSELNLSSLELGDSALYFCASSVAGGTGELFFGEGSRLTVL.

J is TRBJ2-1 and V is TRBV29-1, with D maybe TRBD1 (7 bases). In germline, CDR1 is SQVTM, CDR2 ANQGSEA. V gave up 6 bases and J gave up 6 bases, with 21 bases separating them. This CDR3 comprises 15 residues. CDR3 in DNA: TGCAGCGTCGAAAGACAGGGCGCGGGGATCAATGAGCAGTTCTTC. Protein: CSVERQGAGINEQFF.